The 3 T cell receptor beta chains reported below all come from one sample, sequenced in a study of T cell clonality in common variable immunodeficiency. TCRdb keeps only in-frame clones here, not all; method: immunoSEQ multiplex PCR. The sample contains about 20,000 clones, none of them singletons. Study results and caveats: Reportedly, TCR beta sequences from common variable immunodeficiency showed fewer deletions and N-nucleotide insertions.

The antigens these receptors bind are not known. The sample was peripheral blood mononuclear cells. All receptors derive from a human donor with common variable immunodeficiency.

Points on this clone: The read falls 3 residues short of the CDR3 end, and the missing part is taken from the germline J gene. The chain couples TRBV2 to TRBJ1-2, with 7 bases identical to TRBD1. The CDR3 sequence is 13 residues long. Germline CDR1 and CDR2: SNHLY and FYNNEI. With 7 bases clipped from V and 3 bases from J, the junction kept 5 bases outside the gene matches. The part of the CDR3 DNA that was read is TGTGCCAGCACCTTGGGACAGCACTATGGC. Translating it yields CASTLGQHYG. The complete CDR3 sequence is CASTLGQHYGYTF.

About this clone: The observed sequence ends 3 residues before the CDR3 terminus, with the missing tail filled in from the germline J gene. The chain recombines TRBV6-2 or TRBV6-3 with TRBJ2-2; TRBD1 or TRBD2 may be the D gene (6 bases each). This CDR3 spans 15 amino acids. The V end lost 7 bases, the J end lost 0 bases, and 12 bases lay between the germline ends. Germline CDR1 MNHEY, CDR2 SVGEGT. This CDR3 reads CASTEEGANTGELFF. The sequenced part of the CDR3 DNA is TGTGCCAGCACCGAGGAGGGGGCGAACACCGGGGAG.

A word on this clone: The read terminates 3 residues ahead of where the CDR3 ends, so the germline J gene completes it. This chain joins TRBV18 and TRBJ2-2; the D is unclear. Per germline, CDR1 KGHSH and CDR2 LQKENI. V was shortened by 2 bases and J by 0 bases, with 10 bases between the two germline ends. This CDR3 is 16 amino acids long. The CDR3 DNA, read in part, is TGTGCCAGCTCACCAGGTGGCAGGACGAACACCGGGGAG. It is translated as CASSPGGRTNTGE. The CDR3 in full is CASSPGGRTNTGELFF.